This T cell receptor beta chain was sequenced for a study of blood T cell repertoires in COVID-19. Authors' processing steps: Estimated nucleated cell counts came from reference gene primer amplification. Here immunoSEQ multiplex PCR was the method, and the copy in TCRdb shows in-frame clones only, minus some. The D gene and trimming were derived from the DNA, and the V and J assignments and clone size from that table. The top ten clones hold under 2.5% of a sample with just over 250,000 clones, 70% to 90% of them seen once. From germline, CDR1 is KGHSH and CDR2 LQKENI. The CDR3 has 16 residues. Trimming removed 2 bases from V and 4 bases from J, with 15 bases in between.

The sample comprised peripheral blood. The TCR originated in a woman in her forties or fifties with acute or convalescent COVID-19. The J gene is TRBJ1-3, the V gene TRBV18; weak D call: TRBD1 (5 bases). CDR3 DNA sequence: TGTGCCAGCTCACCAGGTTTTGGGGGGAGAGGAAACACCATATATTTT. This translates into CASSPGFGGRGNTIYF.